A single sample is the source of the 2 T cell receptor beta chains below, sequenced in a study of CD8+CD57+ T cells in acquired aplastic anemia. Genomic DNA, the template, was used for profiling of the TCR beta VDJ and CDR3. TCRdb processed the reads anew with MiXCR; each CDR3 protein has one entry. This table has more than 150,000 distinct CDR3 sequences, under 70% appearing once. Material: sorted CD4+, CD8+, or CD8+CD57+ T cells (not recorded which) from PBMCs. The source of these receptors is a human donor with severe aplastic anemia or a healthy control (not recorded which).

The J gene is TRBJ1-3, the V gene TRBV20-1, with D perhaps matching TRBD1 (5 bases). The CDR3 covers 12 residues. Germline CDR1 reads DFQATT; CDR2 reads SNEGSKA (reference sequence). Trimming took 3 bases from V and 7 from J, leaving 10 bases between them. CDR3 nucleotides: TGCAGTGCTAGCAGGGAGAGTAACACCATATATTTT. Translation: CSASRESNTIYF.

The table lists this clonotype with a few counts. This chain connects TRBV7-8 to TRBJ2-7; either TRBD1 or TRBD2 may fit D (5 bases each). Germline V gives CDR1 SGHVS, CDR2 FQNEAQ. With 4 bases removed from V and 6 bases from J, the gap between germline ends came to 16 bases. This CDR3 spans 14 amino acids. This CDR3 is CASSSGQPGGEQYF. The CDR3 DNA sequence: TGTGCCAGCAGCTCTGGACAACCTGGGGGCGAGCAGTACTTC. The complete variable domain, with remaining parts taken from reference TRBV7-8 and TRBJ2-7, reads GAGVSQSPRYKVAKRGQDVALRCDPISGHVSLFWYQQALGQGPEFLTYFQNEAQLDKSGLPSDRFFAERPEGSVSTLKIQRTQQEDSAVYLCASSSGQPGGEQYFGPGTRLTVT.